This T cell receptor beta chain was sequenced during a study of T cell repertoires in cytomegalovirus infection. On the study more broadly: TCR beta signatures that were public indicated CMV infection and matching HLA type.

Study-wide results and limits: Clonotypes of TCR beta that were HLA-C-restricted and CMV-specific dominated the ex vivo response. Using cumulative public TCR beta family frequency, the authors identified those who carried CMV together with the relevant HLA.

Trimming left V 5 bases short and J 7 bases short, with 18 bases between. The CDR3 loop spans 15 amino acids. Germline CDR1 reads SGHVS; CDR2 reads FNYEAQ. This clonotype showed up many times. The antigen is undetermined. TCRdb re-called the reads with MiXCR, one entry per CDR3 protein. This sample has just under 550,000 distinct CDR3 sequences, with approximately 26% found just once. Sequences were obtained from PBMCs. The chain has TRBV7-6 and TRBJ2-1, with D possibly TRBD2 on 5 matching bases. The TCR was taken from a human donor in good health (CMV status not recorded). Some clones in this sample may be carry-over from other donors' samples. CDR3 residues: CASSITRLPPNEQFF. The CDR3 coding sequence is TGTGCCAGCAGCATAACTAGACTCCCGCCGAATGAGCAGTTCTTC.